Below, 29 T cell receptor beta chains from the same sample are listed, as sequenced in a study of blood T cell repertoires in COVID-19. The assay was immunoSEQ multiplex PCR, and TCRdb's table has in-frame clones only and misses some. The table has more than 350,000 clones, 85% to 90% seen once; the top ten hold roughly 1%. Material: PBMCs or T cells enriched from blood (not recorded which). The receptors derive from a man aged 18 to 35 who had recovered from COVID-19.

The rearrangement uses TRBV5-1 and TRBJ1-2; 9 bases are a match to TRBD1. The length of the CDR3 is 12 residues. V lost 3 bases, J lost 6 bases, and 0 bases stayed unmatched. Germline CDR1 reads SGHRS; CDR2 reads YFSETQ. The CDR3 protein is CASSWDRDGYTF. The CDR3 region has the DNA TGCGCCAGCAGCTGGGACAGGGATGGCTACACCTTC.

The sample holds one count of this clone. The chain has TRBV2 and TRBJ2-1, with 7 bases fitting TRBD1. V lost 5 bases to trimming and J lost 1 base; unmatched junction nucleotides: 11. The CDR3 is made up of 17 amino acids. From germline, CDR1 is SNHLY and CDR2 FYNNEI. The CDR3 nucleotides are TGTGCCAGCAGTTACTACCCAGACAGGGATTCCTACAATGAGCAGTTCTTC. Translation: CASSYYPDRDSYNEQFF.

The chain couples TRBV6-5 to TRBJ1-5; D is unresolved. Trimming took 2 bases from V and 7 from J, leaving 12 bases between them. The CDR3 is 14 amino acids. The germline gives CDR1 MNHEY, CDR2 SVGAGI. The CDR3 reads CASSYGEGGQPQHF. The CDR3 DNA is TGTGCCAGCAGTTACGGGGAAGGAGGACAGCCCCAGCATTTT.

The gene calls are TRBV6-1 and TRBJ2-1; 9 bases line up with TRBD2. The CDR3 extends over 18 amino acids. V lost 1 base, J lost 3 bases, and 10 bases stayed unmatched. Germline CDR1 and CDR2: MNHNS and SASEGT. For the CDR3, the DNA is TGTGCCAGCAGTGAAGAAGGGTTAGCGGGGGCCTTCTACAATGAGCAGTTCTTC. It codes for CASSEEGLAGAFYNEQFF.

The gene calls are TRBV5-5 and TRBJ1-2; maybe TRBD1 (6 bases). V was cut by 0 bases and J by 0 bases, with 9 bases left in between. The CDR3 contains 15 residues. In germline, CDR1 is SGHKS, CDR2 YYEKEE (reference sequence). Here the CDR3 reads CASSLAGATNYGYTF. The CDR3 coding sequence is TGTGCCAGCAGCTTGGCAGGGGCTACTAACTATGGCTACACCTTC.

The chain is built from TRBV19 and TRBJ2-1; 8 bases match TRBD2. The CDR3 covers 13 residues. The V and J ends lost 6 bases and 6 bases, in that order; junction bases with no gene match: 4. Looked up from germline, CDR1 is LNHDA and CDR2 is SQIVND (reference sequence). The CDR3 nucleotides read TGTGCCAGTAGCGGGGGGGGCGCCAATGAGCAGTTCTTC. It yields the protein CASSGGGANEQFF.

This clone was counted once. The genes are TRBV3-1 (or the pseudogene TRBV3-2) and TRBJ2-4; 15 nucleotides agree with TRBD2. Trimming took 1 base from V and 1 from J; bases not matched to a gene: 2. The CDR3 is 18 amino acids. Germline CDR1 LGHDT, CDR2 YNNKEL (reference sequence). Here the CDR3 reads CASSQGTSGGAAKNIQYF. The CDR3 nucleotides are TGTGCCAGCAGCCAAGGGACTAGCGGGGGGGCCGCCAAAAACATTCAGTACTTC.

This sequence joins TRBV29-1 and TRBJ1-6; TRBD1 might be the D (5 bases). With 6 bases removed from V and 7 bases from J, the gap between germline ends came to 13 bases. The germline CDR1 and CDR2 sequences are SQVTM and ANQGSEA. The CDR3 sequence is 13 residues long. CDR3 sequence: CSVAGTSNSPLHF. For the CDR3, the DNA is TGCAGCGTAGCGGGGACCTCGAATTCACCCCTCCACTTT.

J is TRBJ2-1 and V is TRBV7-2; 9 nucleotides line up with TRBD1. Germline assignment: CDR1 SGHTA and CDR2 FQGNSA. CDR3 length equals 15 residues. Unmatched junction bases numbered 5, after V lost 4 bases and J lost 4 bases. DNA of the CDR3: TGTGCCAGCAGCTCGGGACAGGGAGGTTACAATGAGCAGTTCTTC. This gives the protein CASSSGQGGYNEQFF. The variable domain in full, completed from reference TRBV7-2 and TRBJ2-1, reads GAGVSQSPSNKVTEKGKDVELRCDPISGHTALYWYRQSLGQGLEFLIYFQGNSAPDKSGLPSDRFSAERTGGSVSTLTIQRTQQEDSAVYLCASSSGQGGYNEQFFGPGTRLTVL.

V is TRBV9 and J is TRBJ1-2; D is perhaps TRBD1 (6 bases). V lost 1 base and J lost 3, with 16 bases in between. The CDR3 runs to 16 residues. Germline loops: CDR1 SGDLS, CDR2 YYNGEE. The CDR3 region is CASSVSDTGFYYGYTF. Here the CDR3 DNA reads TGTGCCAGCAGCGTATCAGACACAGGGTTTTACTATGGCTACACCTTC.

This rearrangement joins TRBV7-2 to TRBJ1-5; D may be TRBD1 (5 bases). The CDR3 contains 14 residues. V dropped 4 bases and J dropped 8 bases, with 15 bases sitting between them. Germline V gene sequence: CDR1 SGHTA, CDR2 FQGNSA. CDR3 DNA sequence: TGTGCCAGCAGCTCCGTGGGGGGGTTGGAGCCCCAGCATTTT. It encodes CASSSVGGLEPQHF.

A remark on this clone: At the DNA level, this CDR3 is encoded by other sequences in the same sample as well. The chain links TRBV18 to TRBJ1-1; D ambiguous. Trimming left V 3 bases short and J 3 bases short, with 8 bases between. The CDR3 length is 13 residues. In germline, CDR1 is KGHSH, CDR2 LQKENI. The CDR3 sequence is CASSPRVYTEAFF. The CDR3 DNA reads TGTGCCAGCTCACCCCGGGTTTACACTGAAGCTTTCTTT.

The V gene is TRBV11-2, the J gene TRBJ1-6; D call uncertain. The germline gives CDR1 SGHAT, CDR2 FQNNGV. Trimming pared 7 bases from V and 7 bases from J, leaving 11 bases between. CDR3 length: 13 residues. CDR3 in amino acids: CASTLSTNSPLHF. The CDR3 nucleotides read TGTGCCAGCACCCTTAGTACCAATTCACCCCTCCACTTT.

This clone has just a few counts. The chain has TRBV5-1 and TRBJ2-7; 8 bases agree with TRBD2. J lost 6 bases, V lost 3 bases, and 11 bases had no gene match. Looked up from germline, CDR1 is SGHRS and CDR2 is YFSETQ. The length of the CDR3 is 15 residues. CDR3 residues: CASSSLPSGGTEQYF. The CDR3 nucleotides read TGCGCCAGCAGCTCGCTTCCTTCGGGGGGGACCGAGCAGTACTTC.

The chain joins TRBV28 to TRBJ2-1, with TRBD2 matching 12 bases. The V segment lost 10 bases and the J segment 2 bases; nucleotides outside the gene matches: 12. The germline V gene has CDR1 MDHEN and CDR2 SYDVKM. This CDR3 has 17 residues. This chain's CDR3 is CATRGASGRDTYNEQFF. As DNA, the CDR3 is TGTGCCACCCGCGGGGCTAGCGGGAGGGATACCTACAATGAGCAGTTCTTC.

Here the CDR3 reads CASGLIGVNSPLHF. In DNA form, the CDR3 reads TGTGCTAGTGGTTTAATAGGGGTTAATTCACCCCTCCACTTT. The gene calls are TRBV12-5 and TRBJ1-6; weak D call: TRBD1 (5 bases). The CDR3 has 14 amino acids. The V end was cut by 3 bases, the J end by 6 bases, with 9 bases between. Germline V lookup: CDR1 LGHNT, CDR2 FRNRAP.

This chain uses TRBV24-1 with TRBJ1-1; D unclear. The CDR3 covers 13 residues. Per germline, CDR1 KGHDR and CDR2 SFDVKD. Trimming pared 7 bases from V and 4 bases from J, leaving 12 bases between. The CDR3 here is CATSGYGSTEAFF. The CDR3 coding sequence is TGTGCCACCAGCGGGTACGGAAGCACTGAAGCTTTCTTT.

This clone was observed once. The chain carries TRBV19 and TRBJ1-5, with 8 bases identical to TRBD1. In germline, CDR1 is LNHDA, CDR2 SQIVND (reference sequence). This CDR3 has 16 amino acids. With 1 base clipped from V and 3 bases from J, the junction kept 5 bases outside the gene matches. CDR3 sequence (DNA): TGTGCCAGTAGTATAGGTGGGGACAGGATCAATCAGCCCCAGCATTTT. Protein product: CASSIGGDRINQPQHF.

The chain links TRBV6-5 to TRBJ2-1, with D possibly being TRBD1 (7 bases). The CDR3 has 14 residues. Trimming took off 8 bases at V and 6 bases at J, with 17 bases between the two ends. Germline CDR1 is MNHEY and CDR2 is SVGAGI. The CDR3 reads CASWRQGGFNEQFF. In DNA form, the CDR3 reads TGTGCCAGCTGGCGTCAGGGGGGCTTCAATGAGCAGTTCTTC.

V gene TRBV19 combines with J gene TRBJ1-2; 9 bases are a match to TRBD1. This CDR3 has 16 amino acids. V shed 4 bases and J 2 bases; nucleotides not matched to a gene: 8. Germline values: CDR1 LNHDA, CDR2 SQIVND (reference sequence). CDR3 DNA: TGTGCCAGTAGTAGTCTCGGGACAGGGTTAAACTATGGCTACACCTTC. Protein: CASSSLGTGLNYGYTF.

The chain has TRBV7-3 and TRBJ2-7; weak D call: TRBD2 (5 bases). The germline V gene encodes CDR1 SGHTA and CDR2 FQGTGA. V shed 4 bases and J shed 4 bases, with 11 bases lying between them. This CDR3 is built from 13 residues. In nucleotides, the CDR3 is TGTGCCAGCAGCTCTTCTCCGGGGTACGAGCAGTACTTC. It encodes CASSSSPGYEQYF.

The V and J genes are TRBV5-6 and TRBJ1-5; 8 bases are a match to TRBD1. There are 15 residues in the CDR3. V trimming: 4 bases; J trimming: 4 bases; junction bases outside the gene matches: 7. Germline V gene lookup returns CDR1 SGHDT and CDR2 YYEEEE. CDR3 sequence: CASSPRTGLNQPQHF. The CDR3 DNA follows: TGTGCCAGCAGCCCCCGGACAGGGCTGAATCAGCCCCAGCATTTT.

The CDR3 nucleotides are TGTGCCAGCAGCTTAGTGGCAGGGGTTGGCTACACCTTC. It is translated as CASSLVAGVGYTF. The chain couples TRBV7-9 to TRBJ1-2; weak D call: TRBD1 (6 bases). The V gene's germline CDR1 is SEHNR and CDR2 FQNEAQ (reference sequence). This CDR3 has 13 amino acids. With 1 base removed from V and 7 bases from J, the gap between germline ends came to 10 bases.

This clone has a single count. The chain uses TRBV5-1 and TRBJ1-4; D is unresolved. V lost 0 bases and J 7 bases, leaving 13 bases between the germline ends. The CDR3 spans 15 residues. Germline V gene lookup returns CDR1 SGHRS and CDR2 YFSETQ. The DNA for the CDR3 is TGCGCCAGCAGCTTGGCTATGGGCCGGATTGAAAAACTGTTTTTT. Residues: CASSLAMGRIEKLFF.

The V call is TRBV15, the J call TRBJ1-2, with D hard to call. V was clipped by 5 bases and J by 3 bases, with 10 bases between them. Germline-derived CDR1 and CDR2 are LNHNV and YYDKDF (reference sequence). CDR3 size: 13 residues. For the CDR3, the DNA is TGTGCCACCAGCCCCGACGGGGACTATGGCTACACCTTC. It encodes CATSPDGDYGYTF.

The chain combines TRBV5-4 with TRBJ2-5; possibly TRBD2 for D (6 bases). Per germline, CDR1 SGHNT and CDR2 YYREEE (reference sequence). This CDR3 is built from 16 residues. V was clipped by 4 bases and J by 9 bases, with 25 bases between them. For the CDR3, the DNA is TGTGCCAGCAGCCCGACAGTTACTAGCACCCAAGGGGCCCAGTACTTC. This translates into CASSPTVTSTQGAQYF.

The V and J genes are TRBV6-4 and TRBJ1-1; no clear D gene. Germline V CDR1 and CDR2: MRHNA, SNTAGT. This CDR3 spans 13 amino acids. V lost 4 bases and J 1 base, leaving 7 bases between the germline ends. CDR3 region: CASSGGENTEAFF. Here the CDR3 DNA reads TGTGCCAGCAGTGGCGGAGAGAACACTGAAGCTTTCTTT.

V and J are TRBV7-6 and TRBJ2-7; 10 nucleotides align to TRBD1. After removal of 0 bases from V and 6 bases from J, the junction contained 8 bases not matched to a gene. The length of the CDR3 is 16 residues. Looked up from germline, CDR1 is SGHVS and CDR2 is FNYEAQ. The CDR3 DNA follows: TGTGCCAGCAGCTTAGCTCCGGGACAGGGGCCGGGCGAGCAGTACTTC. Protein: CASSLAPGQGPGEQYF. Drawing the rest from reference TRBV7-6 and TRBJ2-7, the complete variable domain is GAGVSQSPRYKVTKRGQDVALRCDPISGHVSLYWYRQALGQGPEFLTYFNYEAQQDKSGLPNDRFSAERPEGSISTLTIQRTEQRDSAMYRCASSLAPGQGPGEQYFGPGTRLTVT.

This clone was counted between two and nine times. The chain combines TRBV6-5 with TRBJ1-1; tentative D call: TRBD1 (6 bases). V was trimmed by 2 bases and J by 1 base, leaving 14 bases between them. Germline V lookup: CDR1 MNHEY, CDR2 SVGAGI. The CDR3 contains 16 residues. CDR3 DNA sequence: TGTGCCAGCAGTTACGACAGGTTTTTCGGGAACACTGAAGCTTTCTTT. This codes for CASSYDRFFGNTEAFF.